This T cell receptor beta chain was found in a study of T cell repertoires in cytomegalovirus infection. Overall study: Indicated by public TCR beta signatures were CMV infection and matching HLA type. Overall study results and limits: Frequencies of public TCR beta families were cumulated, and this identified carriers of CMV plus the relevant HLA. In two of eight donors, the top clonotype was HLA-C-restricted CMV-specific.

As concerns this clonotype: What it binds is not known.

TCRdb processed the reads anew with MiXCR; each CDR3 protein has one entry. The sample consists of 150,000 to 200,000 distinct CDR3 sequences, approximately 19% of them appearing once. This clonotype originated in a human donor in good health (CMV status not recorded). Some clones in this sample may be carry-over from other donors' samples. The sample consisted of PBMCs.

CDR3: CASSPGTVEQIANTGELFF. The CDR3 coding sequence is TGTGCCAGCAGCCCCGGGACAGTGGAACAGATCGCGAACACCGGGGAGCTGTTTTTT. J is TRBJ2-2 and V is TRBV2; 7 positions match TRBD1. The J segment lost 0 bases and the V segment lost 6 bases, leaving 16 bases of the junction unmatched. The CDR3 contains 19 residues. Germline V lookup: CDR1 SNHLY, CDR2 FYNNEI.